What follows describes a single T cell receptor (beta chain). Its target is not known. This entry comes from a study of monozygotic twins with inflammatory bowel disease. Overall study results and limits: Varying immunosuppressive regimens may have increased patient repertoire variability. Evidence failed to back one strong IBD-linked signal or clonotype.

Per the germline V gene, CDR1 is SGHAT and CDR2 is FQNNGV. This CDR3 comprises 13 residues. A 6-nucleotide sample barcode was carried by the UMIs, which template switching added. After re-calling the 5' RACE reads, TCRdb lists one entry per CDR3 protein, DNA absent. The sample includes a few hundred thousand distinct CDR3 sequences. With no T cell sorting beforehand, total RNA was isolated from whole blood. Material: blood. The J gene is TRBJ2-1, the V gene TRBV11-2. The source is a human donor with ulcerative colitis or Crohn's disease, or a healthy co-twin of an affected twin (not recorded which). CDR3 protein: CASSFTWQNEQFF. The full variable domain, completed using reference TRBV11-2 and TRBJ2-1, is EAGVAQSPRYKIIEKRQSVAFWCNPISGHATLYWYQQILGQGPKLLIQFQNNGVVDDSQLPKDRFSAERLKGVDSTLKIQPAKLEDSAVYLCASSFTWQNEQFFGPGTRLTVL.